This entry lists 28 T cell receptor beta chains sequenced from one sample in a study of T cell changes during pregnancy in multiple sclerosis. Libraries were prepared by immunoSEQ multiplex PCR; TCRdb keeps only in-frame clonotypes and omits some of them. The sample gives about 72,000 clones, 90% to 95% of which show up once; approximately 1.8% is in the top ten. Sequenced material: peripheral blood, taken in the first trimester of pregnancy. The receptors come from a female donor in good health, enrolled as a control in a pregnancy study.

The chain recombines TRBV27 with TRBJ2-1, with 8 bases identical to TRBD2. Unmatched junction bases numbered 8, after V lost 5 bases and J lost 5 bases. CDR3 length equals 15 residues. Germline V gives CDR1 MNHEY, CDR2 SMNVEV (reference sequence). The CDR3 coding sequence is TGTGCCAGCAGTGCTCGGGGCGGGAGGAACAATGAGCAGTTCTTC. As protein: CASSARGGRNNEQFF.

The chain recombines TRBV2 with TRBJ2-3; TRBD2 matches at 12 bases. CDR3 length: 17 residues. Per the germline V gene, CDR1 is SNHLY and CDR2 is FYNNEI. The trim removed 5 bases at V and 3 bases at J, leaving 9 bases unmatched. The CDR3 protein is CASSPTSGRERTDTQYF. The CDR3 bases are TGTGCCAGCAGTCCGACTAGCGGGAGAGAAAGGACAGATACGCAGTATTTT.

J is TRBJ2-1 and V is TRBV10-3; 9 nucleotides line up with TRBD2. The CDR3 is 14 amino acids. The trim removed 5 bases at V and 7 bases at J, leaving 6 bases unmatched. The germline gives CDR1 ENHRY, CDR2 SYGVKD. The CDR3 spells CAISFGGRENEQFF. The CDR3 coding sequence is TGTGCCATCAGTTTTGGCGGGAGGGAGAATGAGCAGTTCTTC.

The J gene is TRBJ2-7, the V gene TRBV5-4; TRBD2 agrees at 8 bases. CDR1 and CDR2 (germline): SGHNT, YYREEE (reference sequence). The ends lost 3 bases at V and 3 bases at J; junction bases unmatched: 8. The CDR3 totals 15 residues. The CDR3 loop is CASSSGSGTHYEQYF. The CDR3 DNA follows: TGTGCCAGCAGCTCTGGTAGCGGGACTCACTACGAGCAGTACTTC.

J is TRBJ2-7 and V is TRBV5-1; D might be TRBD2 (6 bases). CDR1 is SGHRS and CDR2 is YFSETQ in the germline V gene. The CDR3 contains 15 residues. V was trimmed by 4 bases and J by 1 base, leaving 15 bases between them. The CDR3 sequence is CASSITSMVSYEQYF. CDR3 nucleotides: TGCGCCAGCAGCATAACTAGCATGGTGTCCTACGAGCAGTACTTC.

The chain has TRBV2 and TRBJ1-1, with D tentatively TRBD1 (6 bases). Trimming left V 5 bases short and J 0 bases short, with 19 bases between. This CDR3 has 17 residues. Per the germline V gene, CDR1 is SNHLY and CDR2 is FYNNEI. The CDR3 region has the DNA TGTGCCAGCAGTCCAAGACTACAGGGCTCAATGAACACTGAAGCTTTCTTT. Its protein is CASSPRLQGSMNTEAFF.

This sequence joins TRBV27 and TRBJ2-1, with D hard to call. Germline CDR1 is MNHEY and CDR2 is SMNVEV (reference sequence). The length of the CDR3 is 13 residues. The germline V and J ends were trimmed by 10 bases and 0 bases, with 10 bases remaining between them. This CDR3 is CATRESSYNEQFF. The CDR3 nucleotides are TGTGCCACGCGCGAGAGCTCCTACAATGAGCAGTTCTTC.

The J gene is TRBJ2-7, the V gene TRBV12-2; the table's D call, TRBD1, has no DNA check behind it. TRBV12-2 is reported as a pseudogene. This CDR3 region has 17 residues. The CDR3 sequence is CASRLEGRGRANYEQYF. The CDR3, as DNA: TGTGCAAGTCGCTTAGAGGGCAGGGGACGGGCGAACTACGAGCAGTACTTC.

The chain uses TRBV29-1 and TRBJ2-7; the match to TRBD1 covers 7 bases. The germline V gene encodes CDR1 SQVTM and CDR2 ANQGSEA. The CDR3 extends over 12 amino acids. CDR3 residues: CSTRDSTYEQYF. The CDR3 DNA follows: TGCAGTACCCGGGACAGCACCTACGAGCAGTACTTC.

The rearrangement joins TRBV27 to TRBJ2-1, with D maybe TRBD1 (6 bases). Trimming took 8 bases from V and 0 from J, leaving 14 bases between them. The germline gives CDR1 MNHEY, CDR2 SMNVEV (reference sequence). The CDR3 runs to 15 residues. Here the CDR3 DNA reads TGTGCCAGCGGAACAGGGACGAGCTCCTACAATGAGCAGTTCTTC. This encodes CASGTGTSSYNEQFF.

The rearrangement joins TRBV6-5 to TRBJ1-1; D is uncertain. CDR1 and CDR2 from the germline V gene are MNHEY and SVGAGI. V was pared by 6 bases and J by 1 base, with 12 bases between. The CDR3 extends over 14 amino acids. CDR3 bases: TGTGCCAGCAGCCGACCCTCGGGGAACACTGAAGCTTTCTTT. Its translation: CASSRPSGNTEAFF.

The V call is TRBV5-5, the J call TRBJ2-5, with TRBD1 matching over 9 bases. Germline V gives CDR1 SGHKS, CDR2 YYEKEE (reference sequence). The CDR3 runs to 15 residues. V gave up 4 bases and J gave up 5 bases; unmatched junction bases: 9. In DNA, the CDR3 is TGTGCCAGCAGCGCGAGGACAGGGGAGTATGAGACCCAGTACTTC. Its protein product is CASSARTGEYETQYF.

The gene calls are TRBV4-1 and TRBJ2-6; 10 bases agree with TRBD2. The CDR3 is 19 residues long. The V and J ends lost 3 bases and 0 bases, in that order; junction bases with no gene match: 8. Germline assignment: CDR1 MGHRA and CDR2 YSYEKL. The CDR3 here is CASSQALAGARSGANVLTF. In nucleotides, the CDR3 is TGCGCCAGCAGCCAGGCTCTAGCGGGAGCACGCTCTGGGGCCAACGTCCTGACTTTC.

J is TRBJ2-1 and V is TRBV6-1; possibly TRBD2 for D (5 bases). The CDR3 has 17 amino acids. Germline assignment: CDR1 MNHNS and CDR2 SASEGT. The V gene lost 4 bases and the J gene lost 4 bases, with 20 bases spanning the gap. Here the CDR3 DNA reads TGTGCCAGCAGTGTTCTTAGCGCCATCGCCATATACAATGAGCAGTTCTTC. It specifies CASSVLSAIAIYNEQFF.

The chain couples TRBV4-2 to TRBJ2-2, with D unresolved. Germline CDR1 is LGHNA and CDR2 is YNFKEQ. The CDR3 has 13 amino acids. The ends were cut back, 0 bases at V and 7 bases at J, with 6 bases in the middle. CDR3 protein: CASSQDLNGELFF. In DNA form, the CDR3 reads TGTGCCAGCAGCCAAGATTTAAACGGGGAGCTGTTTTTT.

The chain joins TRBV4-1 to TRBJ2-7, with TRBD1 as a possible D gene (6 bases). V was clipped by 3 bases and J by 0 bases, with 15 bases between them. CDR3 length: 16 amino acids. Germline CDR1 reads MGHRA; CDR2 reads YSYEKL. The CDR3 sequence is CASSQTLTGSSYEQYF. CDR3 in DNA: TGCGCCAGCAGCCAGACACTGACAGGAAGCTCCTACGAGCAGTACTTC.

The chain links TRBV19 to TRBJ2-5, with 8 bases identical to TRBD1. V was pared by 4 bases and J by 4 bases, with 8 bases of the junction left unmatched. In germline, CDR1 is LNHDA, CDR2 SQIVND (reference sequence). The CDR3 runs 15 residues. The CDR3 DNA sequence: TGTGCCAGTAGTACGCGACAGGGGAGGTCAGAGACCCAGTACTTC. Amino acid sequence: CASSTRQGRSETQYF.

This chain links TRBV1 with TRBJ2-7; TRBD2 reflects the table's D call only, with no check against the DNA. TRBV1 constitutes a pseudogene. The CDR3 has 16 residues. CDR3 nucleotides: TGCACCAGCAGCCCCCCCATGGGCGGGAGGAGCTACGAGCAGTACTTC. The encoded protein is CTSSPPMGGRSYEQYF.

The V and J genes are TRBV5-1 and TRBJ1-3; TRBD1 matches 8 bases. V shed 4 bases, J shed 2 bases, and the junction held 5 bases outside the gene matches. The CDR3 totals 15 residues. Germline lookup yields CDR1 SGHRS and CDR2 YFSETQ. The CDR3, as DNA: TGCGCCAGCAGCGGCAGGGGGCCGGCTGGAAACACCATATATTTT. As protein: CASSGRGPAGNTIYF. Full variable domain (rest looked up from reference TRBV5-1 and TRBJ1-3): KAGVTQTPRYLIKTRGQQVTLSCSPISGHRSVSWYQQTPGQGLQFLFEYFSETQRNKGNFPGRFSGRQFSNSRSEMNVSTLELGDSALYLCASSGRGPAGNTIYFGEGSWLTVV.

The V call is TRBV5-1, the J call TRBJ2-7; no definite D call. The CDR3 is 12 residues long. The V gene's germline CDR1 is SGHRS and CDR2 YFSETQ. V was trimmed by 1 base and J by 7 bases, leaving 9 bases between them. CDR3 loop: CASSLFGEEQYF. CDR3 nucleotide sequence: TGCGCCAGCAGCTTGTTCGGAGAGGAGCAGTACTTC.

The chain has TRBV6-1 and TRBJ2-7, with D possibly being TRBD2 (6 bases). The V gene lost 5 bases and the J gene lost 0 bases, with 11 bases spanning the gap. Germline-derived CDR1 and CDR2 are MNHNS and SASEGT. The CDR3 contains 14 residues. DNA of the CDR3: TGTGCCAGCAGTAGCGGGCCCGACTCCTACGAGCAGTACTTC. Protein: CASSSGPDSYEQYF.

In DNA, the CDR3 is TGTGCCAGCAGTCCGTTACCGGACGGGGACAATCAGCCCCAGCATTTT. Its translation is CASSPLPDGDNQPQHF. The rearrangement links TRBV2 to TRBJ1-5; D gene uncertain. Germline lookup yields CDR1 SNHLY and CDR2 FYNNEI. This CDR3 contains 16 residues. V lost 5 bases, J lost 3 bases, and 17 bases lay in between.

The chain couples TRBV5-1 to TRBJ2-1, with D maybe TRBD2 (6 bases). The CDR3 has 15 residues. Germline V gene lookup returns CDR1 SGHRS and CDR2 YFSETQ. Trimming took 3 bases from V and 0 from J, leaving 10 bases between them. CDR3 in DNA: TGCGCCAGCAGCTGGGAGGCGAGCTCCTACAATGAGCAGTTCTTC. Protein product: CASSWEASSYNEQFF.

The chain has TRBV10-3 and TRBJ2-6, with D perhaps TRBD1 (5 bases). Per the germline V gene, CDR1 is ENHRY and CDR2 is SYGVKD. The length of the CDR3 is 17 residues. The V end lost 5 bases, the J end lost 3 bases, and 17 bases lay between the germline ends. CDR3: CAISSHLFRDGANVLTF. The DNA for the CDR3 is TGTGCCATCAGTTCGCACTTATTCAGGGATGGGGCCAACGTCCTGACTTTC.

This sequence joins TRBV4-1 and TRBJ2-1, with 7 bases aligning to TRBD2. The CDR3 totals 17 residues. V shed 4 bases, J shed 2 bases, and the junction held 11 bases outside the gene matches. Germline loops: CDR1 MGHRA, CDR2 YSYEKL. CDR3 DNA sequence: TGCGCCAGCAGCCGAGGGTCGGGCGCGGGGGCCTACAATGAGCAGTTCTTC. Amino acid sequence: CASSRGSGAGAYNEQFF.

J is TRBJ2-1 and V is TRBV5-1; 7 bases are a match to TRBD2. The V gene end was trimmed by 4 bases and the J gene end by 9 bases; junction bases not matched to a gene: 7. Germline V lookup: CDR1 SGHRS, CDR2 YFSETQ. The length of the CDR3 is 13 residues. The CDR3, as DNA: TGCGCCAGCAGCCTTACGACTAGCAGTGAGCAGTTCTTC. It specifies CASSLTTSSEQFF.

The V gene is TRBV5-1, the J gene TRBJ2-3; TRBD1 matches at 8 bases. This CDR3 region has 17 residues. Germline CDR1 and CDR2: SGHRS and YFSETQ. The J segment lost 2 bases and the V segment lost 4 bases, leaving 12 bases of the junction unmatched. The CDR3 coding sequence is TGCGCCAGCAGCCAGGGGGCCATCATATATAACACAGATACGCAGTATTTT. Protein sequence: CASSQGAIIYNTDTQYF.

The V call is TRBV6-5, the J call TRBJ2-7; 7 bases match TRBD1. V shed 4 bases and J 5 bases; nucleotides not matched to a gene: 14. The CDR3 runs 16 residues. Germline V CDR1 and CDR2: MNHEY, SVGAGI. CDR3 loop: CASSLQGPQMSDEQYF. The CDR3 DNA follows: TGTGCCAGCAGTTTACAGGGGCCCCAGATGAGTGACGAGCAGTACTTC.